One and the same sample provided the 2 T cell receptor beta chains below, sequenced in a study of cytomegalovirus exposure and HLA in healthy donors. In the PCR, 60 Vbeta and 13 Jbeta primers were used. Method: immunoSEQ multiplex PCR; TCRdb's copy keeps in-frame clones and lacks some. This table holds 90,000 to 150,000 clones, 55% to 65% found once. Sequences were obtained from PBMCs. All receptors derive from a man aged 40-50 years in good health and CMV-seropositive.

This clone appeared a few times. The chain uses TRBV30 and TRBJ1-5; TRBD1 is a possible D gene (5 bases). Germline V lookup: CDR1 GTSNPN, CDR2 SVGIG (reference sequence). Trimming shortened V by 3 bases and J by 0 bases, and 12 bases separated the two germline ends. CDR3 length: 15 residues. CDR3 bases: TGTGCCTGGAGCGCGGACACCGATAGCAATCAGCCCCAGCATTTT. This sequence encodes CAWSADTDSNQPQHF.

A single count supports this clone. This chain uses TRBV10-3 with TRBJ2-6; the match to TRBD2 covers 9 bases. The CDR3 is 20 amino acids. J lost 1 base, V lost 3 bases, and 13 bases had no gene match. Germline V lookup: CDR1 ENHRY, CDR2 SYGVKD. CDR3 amino acids: CAISDLAGGAGGSGANVLTF. The DNA for the CDR3 is TGTGCCATCAGTGATCTCGCGGGGGGGGCGGGGGGATCTGGGGCCAACGTCCTGACTTTC.